A selection of T cell receptor beta chains follows, all from one sample in a study of blood T cell repertoires in COVID-19. Using immunoSEQ multiplex PCR, the repertoire was profiled, and TCRdb retains in-frame clones only, with some absent. The table records roughly 280,000 clones, 89% of them present only once. Material for sequencing was PBMCs or T cells enriched from blood (not recorded which). The receptor set was obtained from a woman aged 60-70 years who had recovered from COVID-19. CDR3s include the opening cysteine and the closing phenylalanine or tryptophan. Fields, in order: J gene, D gene, V gene, clone size, CDR3 protein, CDR3 DNA. A D gene is named only where the DNA matches it firmly. Clone size is shown for a subset of rows, as once, few, many or a class of expanded clone.

TRBJ1-5 | TRBD1 | TRBV2 | . | CASRGQINQPQHF | TGTGCCAGCAGGGGACAGATCAATCAGCCCCAGCATTTT
TRBJ1-3 | . | TRBV28 | . | CASSSGTTVSGNTIYF | TGTGCCAGCAGTTCAGGGACAACCGTCTCTGGAAACACCATATATTTT
TRBJ2-3 | . | TRBV12-3/TRBV12-4 | . | CASSLGLADTQYF | TGTGCCAGCAGTTTAGGATTAGCAGATACGCAGTATTTT
TRBJ1-2 | . | TRBV29-1 | . | CSVSGRGNQDYGYTF | TGCAGCGTTAGTGGGCGGGGAAACCAAGATTATGGCTACACCTTC
TRBJ2-7 | TRBD2 | TRBV28 | . | CASSSSGGTPYEQYF | TGTGCCAGCAGTTCCAGCGGGGGGACTCCCTACGAGCAGTACTTC
TRBJ2-2 | TRBD1 | TRBV24-1 | . | CATSDSGQGIYTGELFF | TGTGCCACCAGTGACTCTGGACAGGGGATTTACACCGGGGAGCTGTTTTTT
TRBJ2-2 | . | TRBV11-2 | . | CASSPLQAGELFF | TGTGCCAGCAGCCCCCTTCAGGCCGGGGAGCTGTTTTTT
TRBJ2-7 | . | TRBV2 | . | CASTSRTYEQYF | TGTGCCAGCACTAGCCGAACCTACGAGCAGTACTTC
TRBJ2-3 | . | TRBV7-9 | . | CASSLDPRSTDTQYF | TGTGCCAGCAGCTTAGACCCACGGAGCACAGATACGCAGTATTTT
TRBJ2-7 | TRBD1 | TRBV27 | . | CASSEQGGKQYF | TGTGCCAGCAGCGAACAGGGGGGTAAGCAGTACTTC
TRBJ2-1 | . | TRBV4-2 | . | CASSQEEGPYNEQFF | TGTGCCAGCAGCCAAGAGGAGGGTCCATACAATGAGCAGTTCTTC
TRBJ1-2 | TRBD1 | TRBV12-3/TRBV12-4 | . | CASSFDRVYGYTF | TGTGCCAGCAGTTTCGACAGGGTCTATGGCTACACCTTC
TRBJ1-3 | . | TRBV30 | . | CAWSGGRGSGNTIYF | TGTGCCTGGAGTGGAGGGCGGGGCTCTGGAAACACCATATATTTT
TRBJ2-5 | . | TRBV27 | . | CASSIGFGAQYF | TGTGCCAGCAGTATTGGCTTCGGGGCCCAGTACTTC
TRBJ1-2 | TRBD1 | TRBV10-3 | . | CAISEGQGAEEGYTF | TGTGCCATCAGTGAGGGACAGGGGGCGGAAGAGGGCTACACCTTC
TRBJ1-1 | . | TRBV24-1 | . | CATRDRNTEAFF | TGTGCCACCAGGGACAGGAACACTGAAGCTTTCTTT
TRBJ1-5 | . | TRBV9 | once | CASSVGSGNQPQHF | TGTGCCAGCAGCGTAGGGTCAGGCAATCAGCCCCAGCATTTT
TRBJ2-7 | TRBD1 | TRBV15 | once | CATSTRDRPYEQYF | TGTGCCACCAGCACCCGGGACAGACCCTACGAGCAGTACTTC
TRBJ1-2 | . | TRBV6-1 | few | CASSDPPGTLYGYTF | TGTGCCAGCAGTGATCCCCCGGGGACTCTCTATGGCTACACCTTC
TRBJ1-1 | . | TRBV19 | . | CASSTLVNTEAFF | TGTGCCAGTAGTACCTTAGTTAACACTGAAGCTTTCTTT
TRBJ2-1 | TRBD2 | TRBV7-3 | . | CASGGVSSYNEQFF | TGTGCCAGCGGGGGGGTATCCTCCTACAATGAGCAGTTCTTC
TRBJ2-1 | TRBD1 | TRBV7-9 | . | CASSRKGGTGANEQFF | TGTGCCAGCAGCCGCAAAGGTGGGACAGGGGCGAATGAGCAGTTCTTC
TRBJ1-1 | . | TRBV19 | . | CASSPGVNTEAFF | TGTGCCAGTAGCCCCGGAGTGAACACTGAAGCTTTCTTT
TRBJ2-2 | TRBD1 | TRBV19 | . | CASSTGQVRTGELFF | TGTGCCAGTAGTACTGGACAGGTCCGCACCGGGGAGCTGTTTTTT
TRBJ2-1 | . | TRBV10-3 | few | CAISEGALRNEQFF | TGTGCCATCAGTGAGGGGGCCCTTCGGAATGAGCAGTTCTTC
TRBJ1-2 | . | TRBV30 | once | CAWEEKLEGYTF | TGTGCCTGGGAAGAGAAGCTAGAGGGCTACACCTTC
TRBJ2-5 | TRBD2 | TRBV19 | . | CASSIAGGRNQETQYF | TGTGCCAGTAGTATTGCGGGGGGGCGAAACCAAGAGACCCAGTACTTC
TRBJ2-7 | TRBD2 | TRBV2 | . | CASSGERGSYEQYF | TGTGCCAGCAGTGGTGAGCGGGGCTCCTACGAGCAGTACTTC
TRBJ1-3 | . | TRBV7-8 | . | CASSLLLRGTIYF | TGTGCCAGCAGCTTACTCCTGCGAGGCACCATATATTTT
TRBJ2-1 | . | TRBV10-3 | . | CAISDLGVFGEQFF | TGTGCCATCAGTGATCTCGGGGTTTTCGGAGAGCAGTTCTTC
TRBJ1-1 | . | TRBV9 | . | CASSSRLGGAEAFF | TGTGCCAGCAGCTCACGTCTAGGGGGGGCCGAAGCTTTCTTT
TRBJ1-5 | . | TRBV28 | . | CASSPDRPVGQPQHF | TGTGCCAGCAGCCCTGACAGGCCGGTGGGGCAGCCCCAGCATTTT
TRBJ1-2 | TRBD1 | TRBV11-3 | . | CASSRDRGDGYTF | TGTGCCAGCAGCCGAGACAGGGGAGATGGCTACACCTTC
TRBJ1-1 | . | TRBV5-1 | . | CASSLWPGIDTEAFF | TGCGCCAGCAGCTTGTGGCCGGGGATAGACACTGAAGCTTTCTTT
TRBJ2-1 | . | TRBV11-2 | once | CASRGQGSDEQFF | TGTGCCAGCAGAGGGCAGGGTTCGGATGAGCAGTTCTTC
TRBJ2-7 | TRBD2 | TRBV24-1 | . | CATNPTSLVFMSYEQYF | TGTGCCACGAATCCGACTAGCCTGGTCTTCATGTCCTACGAGCAGTACTTC
TRBJ2-3 | . | TRBV21-1 | . | CAPHAGTATDTQYF | TGTGCACCCCACGCGGGGACAGCCACAGATACGCAGTATTTT
TRBJ1-1 | . | TRBV28 | . | CASLTGTSNTEAFF | TGTGCCAGTCTCACCGGGACATCGAACACTGAAGCTTTCTTT
TRBJ1-2 | . | TRBV7-9 | . | CASSLTGYGYTF | TGTGCCAGCAGCTTAACAGGCTACGGCTACACCTTC
TRBJ1-1 | TRBD1 | TRBV11-2 | . | CASSTQGGSNTEAFF | TGTGCCAGCAGTACACAGGGGGGATCGAACACTGAAGCTTTCTTT
TRBJ2-1 | . | TRBV29-1 | . | CSVNGGGPSYNEQFF | TGCAGCGTCAACGGCGGGGGCCCCTCCTACAATGAGCAGTTCTTC
TRBJ1-1 | . | TRBV7-9 | . | CASSPEVRYEAFF | TGTGCCAGCAGCCCAGAGGTCCGCTATGAAGCTTTCTTT
TRBJ2-2 | TRBD1 | TRBV11-2 | . | CASSSRTGAGELFF | TGTGCCAGCAGCTCTAGGACAGGGGCCGGGGAGCTGTTTTTT
TRBJ2-4 | TRBD1 | TRBV2 | . | CATSGQGNIQYF | TGTGCCACCTCGGGACAGGGGAACATTCAGTACTTC
TRBJ2-1 | TRBD1 | TRBV9 | . | CASSMRTGGVAGARNEQFF | TGTGCCAGCAGCATGAGGACAGGGGGTGTAGCGGGTGCTAGGAATGAGCAGTTCTTC
TRBJ1-1 | . | TRBV10-3 | . | CAIRDFRQDTEAFF | TGTGCCATCAGGGACTTCCGGCAGGACACTGAAGCTTTCTTT
TRBJ2-5 | . | TRBV5-1 | . | CASSLTGYQETQYF | TGCGCCAGCAGCCTTACAGGGTACCAAGAGACCCAGTACTTC